This T cell receptor beta chain was obtained from a study of T cells after yellow fever vaccination. Concerning this clonotype itself: What it recognizes is unknown.

Notes on the study in general: Post-booster reappearance was seen for most primary-vaccination clones (around 96% CD4, around 88% CD8).

The CDR3 is made up of 13 amino acids. V shed 1 base and J shed 7 bases, with 8 bases lying between them. Germline CDR1 and CDR2: SGHAT and FQNNGV. TCRdb reprocessed the 5' RACE reads with MiXCR, giving one entry per CDR3 protein. Seen here are under 600,000 distinct CDR3 sequences, 21% observed once, and the top ten hold approximately 15%. The material sequenced was PBMCs, taken less than 25 days after the first yellow fever vaccination. The V and J genes are TRBV11-2 and TRBJ2-1, with a tentative D call TRBD1 (5 bases). The receptor was derived from a man aged 18 to 30 who received the YFV17D yellow fever vaccine. The CDR3 sequence: CASSLGRANEQFF. CDR3 coding DNA: TGTGCCAGCAGCTTAGGCAGGGCAAATGAGCAGTTCTTC.